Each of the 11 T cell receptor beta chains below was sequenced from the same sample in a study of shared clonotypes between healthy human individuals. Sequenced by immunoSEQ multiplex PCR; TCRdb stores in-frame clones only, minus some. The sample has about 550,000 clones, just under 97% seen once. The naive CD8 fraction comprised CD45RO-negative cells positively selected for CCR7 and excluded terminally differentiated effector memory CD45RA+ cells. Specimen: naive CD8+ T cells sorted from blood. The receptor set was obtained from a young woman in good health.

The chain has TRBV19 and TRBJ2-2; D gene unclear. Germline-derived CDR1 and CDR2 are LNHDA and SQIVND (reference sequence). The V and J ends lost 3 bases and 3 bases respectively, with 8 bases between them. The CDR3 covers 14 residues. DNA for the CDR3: TGTGCCAGTAGTATCGGCAGCTACACCGGGGAGCTGTTTTTT. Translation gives CASSIGSYTGELFF.

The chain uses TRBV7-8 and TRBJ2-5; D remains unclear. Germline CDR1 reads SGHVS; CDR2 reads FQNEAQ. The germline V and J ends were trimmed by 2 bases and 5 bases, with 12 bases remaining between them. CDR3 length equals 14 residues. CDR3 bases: TGTGCCAGCAGCTTATCAGGCCGCAGGGAGACCCAGTACTTC. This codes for CASSLSGRRETQYF.

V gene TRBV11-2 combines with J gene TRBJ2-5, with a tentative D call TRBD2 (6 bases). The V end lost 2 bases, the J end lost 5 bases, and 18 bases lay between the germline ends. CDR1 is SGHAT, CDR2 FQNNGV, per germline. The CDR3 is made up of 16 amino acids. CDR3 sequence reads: CASSLISGGIWETQYF. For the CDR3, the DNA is TGTGCCAGCAGCTTAATTAGCGGAGGTATCTGGGAGACCCAGTACTTC.

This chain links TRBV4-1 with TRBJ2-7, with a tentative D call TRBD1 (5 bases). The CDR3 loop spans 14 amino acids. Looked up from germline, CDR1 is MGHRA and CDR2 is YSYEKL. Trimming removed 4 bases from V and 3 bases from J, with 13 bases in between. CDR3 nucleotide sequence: TGCGCCAGCAGCCCCCAAGGGGCTCTCTACGAGCAGTACTTC. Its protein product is CASSPQGALYEQYF.

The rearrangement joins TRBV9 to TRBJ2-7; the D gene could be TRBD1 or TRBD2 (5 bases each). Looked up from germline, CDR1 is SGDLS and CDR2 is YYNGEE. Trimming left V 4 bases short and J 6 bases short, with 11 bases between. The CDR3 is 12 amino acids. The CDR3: CASSPPGAEQYF. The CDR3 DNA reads TGTGCCAGCAGCCCCCCCGGGGCCGAGCAGTACTTC.

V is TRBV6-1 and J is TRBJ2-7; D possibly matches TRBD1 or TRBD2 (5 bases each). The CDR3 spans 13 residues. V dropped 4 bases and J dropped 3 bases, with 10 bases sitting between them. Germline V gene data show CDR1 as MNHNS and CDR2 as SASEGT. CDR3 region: CASSVRDLYEQYF. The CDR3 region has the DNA TGTGCCAGCAGTGTCCGGGACCTCTACGAGCAGTACTTC.

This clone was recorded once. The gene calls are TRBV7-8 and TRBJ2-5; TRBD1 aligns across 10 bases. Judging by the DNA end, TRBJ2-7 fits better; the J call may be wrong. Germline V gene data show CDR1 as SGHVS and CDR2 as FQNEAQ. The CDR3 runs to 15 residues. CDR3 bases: TGTGCCAGCAGCAGTCGGGACAGGGGTTACTACGAGCAGTACTTC. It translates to CASSSRDRGYYEQYF.

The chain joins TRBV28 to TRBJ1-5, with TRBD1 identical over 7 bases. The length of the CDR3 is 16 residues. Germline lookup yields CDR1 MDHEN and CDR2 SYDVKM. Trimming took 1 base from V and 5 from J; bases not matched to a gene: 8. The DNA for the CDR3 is TGTGCCAGCAGTTTATTCGGACAGGCTATTGATCAGCCCCAGCATTTT. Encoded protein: CASSLFGQAIDQPQHF.

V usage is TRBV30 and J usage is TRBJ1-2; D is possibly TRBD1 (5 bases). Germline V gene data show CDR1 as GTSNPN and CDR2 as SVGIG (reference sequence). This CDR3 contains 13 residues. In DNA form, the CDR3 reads TGTGCATCAAGACCGGGGGAGAACTATGGCTACACCTTC. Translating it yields CASRPGENYGYTF.

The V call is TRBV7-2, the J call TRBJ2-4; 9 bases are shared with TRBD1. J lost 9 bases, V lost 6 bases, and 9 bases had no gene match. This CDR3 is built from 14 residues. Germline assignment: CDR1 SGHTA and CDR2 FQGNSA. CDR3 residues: CASRGGTGTGIQYF. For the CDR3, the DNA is TGTGCCAGCAGGGGGGGGACAGGGACAGGCATTCAGTACTTC.

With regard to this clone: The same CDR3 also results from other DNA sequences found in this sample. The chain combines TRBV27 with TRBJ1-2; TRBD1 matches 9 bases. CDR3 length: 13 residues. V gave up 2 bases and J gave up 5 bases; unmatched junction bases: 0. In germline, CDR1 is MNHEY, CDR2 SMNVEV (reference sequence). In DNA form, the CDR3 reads TGTGCCAGCAGTTTAGGGACAGGGTATGGCTACACCTTC. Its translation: CASSLGTGYGYTF.